The 4 T cell receptor beta chains below were found in one sample sequenced in a study of CD8 T cells in Susac syndrome. A quantity of about 0.5 to 1 ug RNA underwent reverse transcription using random hexamers. TCRdb analysed the immunoSEQ multiplex PCR reads with MiXCR anew, one entry per CDR3 protein. The table has 150,000 to 200,000 distinct CDR3 sequences, roughly 94% seen once. Material for sequencing was CD4+ T cells from PBMCs. These receptors came from a human donor with multiple sclerosis.

The chain employs TRBV7-9 and TRBJ1-6; a possible D gene is TRBD1 (5 bases). The V and J ends lost 4 bases and 5 bases respectively, with 12 bases between them. Germline V CDR1 and CDR2: SEHNR, FQNEAQ (reference sequence). This CDR3 is 15 amino acids long. The CDR3 region is CASSSWDVNNSPLHF. The CDR3 DNA follows: TGTGCCAGCAGCTCCTGGGACGTCAATAATTCACCCCTCCACTTT.

The chain uses TRBV18 and TRBJ1-2; D possibly corresponds to TRBD1 (6 bases). The CDR3 sequence is 12 residues long. V gave up 6 bases and J gave up 9 bases, with 14 bases separating them. Germline V gene lookup returns CDR1 KGHSH and CDR2 LQKENI. CDR3 region: CASSREQGSYTF. In nucleotides, the CDR3 is TGTGCCAGCTCTCGGGAACAGGGTAGCTACACCTTC.

The chain carries TRBV29-1 and TRBJ2-5; D gene uncertain. The CDR3 sequence is 12 residues long. Germline V gene lookup returns CDR1 SQVTM and CDR2 ANQGSEA. V was shortened by 4 bases and J by 4 bases, with 10 bases between the two germline ends. This CDR3 reads CSVAESGETQYF. CDR3 bases: TGCAGCGTTGCTGAGTCGGGAGAGACCCAGTACTTC.

V and J are TRBV21-1 and TRBJ2-7. TRBV21-1 is reported as a pseudogene. The CDR3 spans 13 residues. The CDR3 protein is CATRETSIYEQYF. The CDR3 bases are TGTGCCACCCGTGAGACGTCTATTTACGAGCAGTACTTC.